Listed below are T cell receptor beta chains from one sample, sequenced in a study of blood T cell repertoires in COVID-19. Sequencing used immunoSEQ multiplex PCR; TCRdb keeps in-frame clones, though not all of them. The table lists roughly 150,000 clones, roughly four fifths of them singletons. The sample consisted of peripheral blood. The receptors were gathered from a woman aged 80 or older with acute or convalescent COVID-19. CDR3s include the opening cysteine and the closing phenylalanine or tryptophan. Each record gives: V gene, D gene, J gene, clone size, CDR3 DNA, CDR3 protein. A D gene is named only where the DNA matches it firmly. The size field is filled for only some rows; it gives once, few, many or a size class.

>TRBV19|TRBD1|TRBJ1-5|NA
TGTGCCAGTAGGAGGCGTGGGACAGACAATCAGCCCCAGCATTTT
CASRRRGTDNQPQHF
>TRBV6-5|NA|TRBJ1-2|NA
TGTGCCACCACACCACCACCCAACTATGGCTACACCTTC
CATTPPPNYGYTF
>TRBV2|NA|TRBJ2-3|NA
TGTGCCAGCAGTGCAGGGGCCTTCACAGATACGCAGTATTTT
CASSAGAFTDTQYF
>TRBV10-3|TRBD1|TRBJ1-5|NA
TGTGCCATCAGTACAGACAGGGATCAGCCCCAGCATTTT
CAISTDRDQPQHF
>TRBV6-2/TRBV6-3|NA|TRBJ1-5|NA
TGTGCCAGCAGTTACGACAGCGTCCGGCCCCAGCATTTT
CASSYDSVRPQHF
>TRBV30|NA|TRBJ1-3|NA
TGTGCCTGGAGTGTTCGGGGACTCTCTGGAAACACCATATATTTT
CAWSVRGLSGNTIYF
>TRBV5-1|NA|TRBJ2-7|NA
TGCGCCAGCAGCCTATTCGGCGGCAACGAGCAGTACTTC
CASSLFGGNEQYF
>TRBV7-6|NA|TRBJ2-7|NA
TGTGCCAGCAGCCCGATGGGGGGAAGCTACTACGAGCAGTACTTC
CASSPMGGSYYEQYF
>TRBV14|NA|TRBJ2-2|NA
TGTGCCAGCAGCCAAGATTGGAACAGTGGCGGGGAGCTGTTTTTT
CASSQDWNSGGELFF
>TRBV14|TRBD1|TRBJ1-2|NA
TGTGCCAGCAGCAGGATCACAGGGGGCGCATTAAATGGCTACACCTTC
CASSRITGGALNGYTF
>TRBV6-5|TRBD1|TRBJ2-4|NA
TGTGCCAGCAGTCTCGACAGGGATTTATCGAACATTCAGTACTTC
CASSLDRDLSNIQYF
>TRBV19|NA|TRBJ2-2|NA
TGTGCCAGTATCTCCCGATTTGAGATTAACACCGGGGAGCTGTTTTTT
CASISRFEINTGELFF
>TRBV6-1|NA|TRBJ1-6|NA
TGTGCCAGCAGTGAAGGCCGGGGGTCACCCCTCCACTTT
CASSEGRGSPLHF
>TRBV24-1|TRBD2|TRBJ2-2|once
TGTGCCACCAGTGGTCCGGGACTAGCAGGCACCGGGGAGCTGTTTTTT
CATSGPGLAGTGELFF
>TRBV1|NA|TRBJ1-4|NA
TGCACCAGCAGCCAAGACAGGGGTTGTCCTAATGAAAAACTGTTTTTT
CTSSQDRGCPNEKLFF
>TRBV9|TRBD2|TRBJ2-7|NA
TGTGCCAGCAGCGTGACCGGGACTACAAACTACGAGCAGTACTTC
CASSVTGTTNYEQYF
>TRBV5-1|TRBD2|TRBJ2-1|once
TGCGCCAGCAGCTTGGAGTCTAGCGGGAACAATGAGCAGTTCTTC
CASSLESSGNNEQFF
>TRBV20-1|TRBD2|TRBJ2-7|NA
TGCAGTGCTAGTCTAGCGGGTAACGAGCAGTACTTC
CSASLAGNEQYF
>TRBV2|TRBD1|TRBJ1-6|once
TGTGCCAGCACCGGGACAGGGGAATCACCCCTCCACTTT
CASTGTGESPLHF
>TRBV7-9|TRBD1|TRBJ1-1|NA
TGTGCCAGCAGCTTCACCGGACAGGGTGGAAGGGGGGCTTTCTTT
CASSFTGQGGRGAFF
>TRBV5-4|TRBD1|TRBJ1-1|NA
TGTGCCAGCAGCTTGGGTGGGACAGCCTTCGCGGCTGAAGCTTTCTTT
CASSLGGTAFAAEAFF
>TRBV11-2|TRBD1|TRBJ1-5|NA
TGTGCCAGCAGCCTCGACAGGGAAAATCAGCCCCAGCATTTT
CASSLDRENQPQHF
>TRBV7-2|NA|TRBJ2-7|NA
TGTGCCAGCAGCTCGGGGTTGGGCCCCCTCGGCGGGCAGTACTTC
CASSSGLGPLGGQYF
>TRBV2|NA|TRBJ2-2|many
TGTGCCAGCAGTCAGGGGATAGCCGGGGAGCTGTTTTTT
CASSQGIAGELFF
>TRBV7-3|TRBD2|TRBJ2-2|NA
TGTGCCAGCAGCCCCGGGACTAGCGGGATCGGGGAGCTGTTTTTT
CASSPGTSGIGELFF
>TRBV27|NA|TRBJ1-5|once
TGTGCCAGCAGTGGTGGGTCCGCCGGGGGGGCCCAGCATTTT
CASSGGSAGGAQHF
>TRBV20-1|TRBD2|TRBJ2-3|NA
TGCAGTGCTAGTAGGCTAGCGGGCACAGATACGCAGTATTTT
CSASRLAGTDTQYF
>TRBV27|TRBD1|TRBJ2-1|NA
TGTGCCAGCACAAGGTCAGGGGGAGAGAATGAGCAGTTCTTC
CASTRSGGENEQFF
>TRBV6-6|TRBD1|TRBJ2-3|NA
TGTGCCAGCAGTTACGGGGTAGGGGGCGCCTATACGCAGTATTTT
CASSYGVGGAYTQYF
>TRBV18|TRBD2|TRBJ2-7|NA
TGTGCCAGCTCACCCCGGGGGACTAGCGGAGGGGAGCAGTACTTC
CASSPRGTSGGEQYF
>TRBV7-9|NA|TRBJ1-6|once
TGTGCCAGCAGCTTAGTAGGGAGTTGGATTGATTCACCCCTCCACTTT
CASSLVGSWIDSPLHF
>TRBV20-1|NA|TRBJ1-4|NA
TGCAGTGCTAGTCGAGGTACAAAACCGAATGAAAAACTGTTTTTT
CSASRGTKPNEKLFF
>TRBV6-2/TRBV6-3|NA|TRBJ2-7|NA
TGTGCCAGCAGCCCCGACAACTCCTACGAGCAGTACTTC
CASSPDNSYEQYF
>TRBV29-1|TRBD1|TRBJ2-2|NA
TGCAGCGTTGGCCCCGGGACAGGGAACACCGGGGAGCTGTTTTTT
CSVGPGTGNTGELFF
>TRBV5-4|NA|TRBJ1-2|NA
TGTGCCAGCAGCTTGGACAGGGACTATGGCTACACCTTC
CASSLDRDYGYTF
>TRBV6-5|TRBD1|TRBJ2-1|NA
TGTGCCAGCGGTCAGACAGGGGTCGGCAATGAGCAGTTCTTC
CASGQTGVGNEQFF
>TRBV3-1/TRBV3-2|NA|TRBJ2-1|few
TGTGCCAGCAGCCCCCTCGGGATCTCCTACAATGAGCAGTTCTTC
CASSPLGISYNEQFF
>TRBV6-2/TRBV6-3|NA|TRBJ2-7|NA
TGTGCCAGCAGTTGGGCGGGAAAGTACGAGCAGTACTTC
CASSWAGKYEQYF
>TRBV27|TRBD1|TRBJ1-5|few
TGTGCCAGCAGATCGACAGGGTGGGGATATAGCAATCAGCCCCAGCATTTT
CASRSTGWGYSNQPQHF
>TRBV28|NA|TRBJ1-2|NA
TGTGCCAGCAGCCCGGACTCTGCTAACTATGGCTACACCTTC
CASSPDSANYGYTF
>TRBV7-9|TRBD2|TRBJ2-7|NA
TGTGCCAGCAGCTCATTAGCGGGAGCACAGCAGTACTTC
CASSSLAGAQQYF
>TRBV6-5|TRBD2|TRBJ2-7|NA
TGTGCCAGCAGAGCGGGAGATATTTCCTACGAGCAGTACTTC
CASRAGDISYEQYF
>TRBV3-1/TRBV3-2|TRBD2|TRBJ2-3|few
TGTGCCAGCAGCCAAGTGGGACTAGCGAAGTGGGATACGCAGTATTTT
CASSQVGLAKWDTQYF
>TRBV7-9|TRBD2|TRBJ2-7|NA
TGTGCCAGCAGCATAGGACTAGCGGGAGGTCTCGAGCAGTACTTC
CASSIGLAGGLEQYF
>TRBV6-2/TRBV6-3|NA|TRBJ1-5|NA
TGTGCCAGCAGCCCCCGTGGGGGGGGGTTTCTCAATCAGCCCCAGCATTTT
CASSPRGGGFLNQPQHF
>TRBV9|NA|TRBJ1-6|few
TGTGCCAGCAGCGACCTGGGGGGTTTGAATTCACCCCTCCACTTT
CASSDLGGLNSPLHF
>TRBV5-1|NA|TRBJ1-1|NA
TGCGCCAGCAGCTTGGGCGAAGGACGAGGAGGCACTGAAGCTTTCTTT
CASSLGEGRGGTEAFF
>TRBV30|NA|TRBJ1-2|few
TGTGCCCTACTCGAGAGGGTAGATGGCTACACCTTC
CALLERVDGYTF
>TRBV9|NA|TRBJ2-7|NA
TGTGCCAGCAGCGTCTTAGGGACGATTCGGGAGGAGCAGTACTTC
CASSVLGTIREEQYF
>TRBV5-1|TRBD1|TRBJ2-1|NA
TGCGCCAGCAGTCTTAAGTCCGGGACAGGGAAGCTCAATGAGCAGTTCTTC
CASSLKSGTGKLNEQFF
>TRBV6-1|TRBD1|TRBJ1-5|NA
TGTGCCAGCAGTGAACCCGGGACAGGGGCGATTCAGCCCCAGCATTTT
CASSEPGTGAIQPQHF
>TRBV2|NA|TRBJ1-5|NA
TGTGCCAGCAGTGATGGTCGGGGCAATCAGCCCCAGCATTTT
CASSDGRGNQPQHF
>TRBV5-1|TRBD2|TRBJ2-7|NA
TGCGCCAGCAGCCCCTCTAGCGGGGGGGCTGTCGAGCAGTACTTC
CASSPSSGGAVEQYF